The clone carrying this T cell receptor beta chain was observed a single time. Its antigen is undetermined. Germline CDR1 reads SGHRS; CDR2 reads YFSETQ. The J segment lost 2 bases and the V segment lost 0 bases, leaving 2 bases of the junction unmatched. CDR3 size: 15 residues. Clones were read by immunoSEQ multiplex PCR, and TCRdb kept only the in-frame ones, dropping some. The sample has 90,000 to 100,000 clones; around nine tenths are singletons. This entry is derived from a study of OX40 agonist ivuxolimab in advanced cancers. Findings of the study overall: In CD8+ T cells, expanded clones were on average more numerous than in CD4+. The investigators did not determine what antigen specificity the expanded peripheral T cells had.

This sample comprised CD4+ or CD8+ T cells sorted from blood, obtained in a trial of the OX40 agonist ivuxolimab. This receptor was identified in an adult with an advanced solid tumor such as melanoma, head and neck, liver or kidney cancer. The chain uses TRBV5-1 and TRBJ2-1, with 7 nucleotides matching TRBD1. The CDR3 spells CASSLVGQPYNEQFF. DNA for the CDR3: TGCGCCAGCAGCTTGGTGGGACAGCCCTACAATGAGCAGTTCTTC.